These T cell receptor beta chains were read from a single sample in a study of blood T cell repertoires in COVID-19. Generated by immunoSEQ multiplex PCR, the TCRdb table keeps only in-frame clones and is missing some. The sample lists fewer than 70,000 clones, around nine tenths seen once, with about 9.3% in the top ten. Material for sequencing was peripheral blood. The source is a woman older than 75 with active COVID-19. CDR3s include the opening cysteine and the closing phenylalanine or tryptophan. Each record gives: D gene, V gene, clone size, J gene, CDR3 DNA, CDR3 protein. A D gene is named only where the DNA matches it firmly. Clone size appears in some rows only: once, few, many, or a class for an expanded clone.

>NA|TRBV2|NA|TRBJ2-2
TGTGCCAGCCGAAGTGACAGCCCCGGGGAGCTGTTTTTT
CASRSDSPGELFF
>NA|TRBV5-1|NA|TRBJ1-1
TGCGCCAGCAGCTATGACCAGGTAAACACTGAAGCTTTCTTT
CASSYDQVNTEAFF
>NA|TRBV29-1|NA|TRBJ1-1
TGCAGCGTTTCCGAGGGGGTCACTGAAGCTTTCTTT
CSVSEGVTEAFF
>TRBD1|TRBV30|NA|TRBJ2-1
TGTGCCTGGAGTTGGGGACAGGGATCATACAATGAGCAGTTCTTC
CAWSWGQGSYNEQFF
>NA|TRBV27|once|TRBJ2-5
TGTGCCAGCAGTTTACTCGACGGAATTAAAAGGGGTTCCCAGTACTTC
CASSLLDGIKRGSQYF
>TRBD2|TRBV3-1/TRBV3-2|NA|TRBJ2-7
TGTGCCAGCAGCCACATAACAATGGGCGGGGGGGAGCAGTACTTC
CASSHITMGGGEQYF
>NA|TRBV27|NA|TRBJ2-1
TGTGCCAGCAGTCATTTCCGGGACAATGAGCAGTTCTTC
CASSHFRDNEQFF
>NA|TRBV6-6|NA|TRBJ1-1
TGTGCCAGCAGTTACTCGACAGGTATGGGTAACACTGAAGCTTTCTTT
CASSYSTGMGNTEAFF
>TRBD1|TRBV2|NA|TRBJ1-2
TGTGCCAGCAGTGAAGACGGGACAGGGAATGGCTACACCTTC
CASSEDGTGNGYTF
>NA|TRBV14|NA|TRBJ1-2
TGTGCCAGCAGCATAGGCGGGGGCGTCGGCTATGGCTACACCTTC
CASSIGGGVGYGYTF
>TRBD1|TRBV5-1|NA|TRBJ2-3
TGCGCCAGCAGCCTCGACAGGGGAGTCTATACGCAGTATTTT
CASSLDRGVYTQYF
>NA|TRBV5-1|NA|TRBJ1-1
TGCGCCAGCAGCTTGGAGGGGTCGAACACTGAAGCTTTCTTT
CASSLEGSNTEAFF
>NA|TRBV19|NA|TRBJ2-4
TGTGCCAGTAGTTTTGTGGTAGGAGGGGAAAACATTCAGTACTTC
CASSFVVGGENIQYF
>TRBD2|TRBV7-7|NA|TRBJ2-3
TGTGCTAGCAGCCCGGGACTAGCGACAGATACGCAGTATTTT
CASSPGLATDTQYF
>NA|TRBV9|NA|TRBJ1-2
TGTGCCAGCAGCGTAGCTAGGGGCGGCTACACCTTC
CASSVARGGYTF
>NA|TRBV5-6|NA|TRBJ2-3
TGTGCCAGCAGCTTGCCAGGGGTTGATTTCACAGATACGCAGTATTTT
CASSLPGVDFTDTQYF
>NA|TRBV6-6|NA|TRBJ2-2
TGTGCCAGCAGACAAGTCCAGGGCCCCGGGGAGCTGTTTTTT
CASRQVQGPGELFF
>TRBD1|TRBV28|NA|TRBJ1-3
TGTGCCAGCAGTCCCACAGGGGACGGAAACACCATATATTTT
CASSPTGDGNTIYF
>NA|TRBV7-6|NA|TRBJ1-3
TGTGCCAGCAGCTTAGTAGGGAGGGGTCAGGGAAACACCATATATTTT
CASSLVGRGQGNTIYF
>TRBD2|TRBV28|NA|TRBJ2-1
TGTGCCAGCAGTTTATCCACTAGCGGGAGTAGGAATGAGCAGTTCTTC
CASSLSTSGSRNEQFF
>NA|TRBV28|NA|TRBJ1-6
TGTGCCAGCTTCGACTGGAGCTCCTATAATTCACCCCTCCACTTT
CASFDWSSYNSPLHF
>NA|TRBV5-1|NA|TRBJ2-7
TGCGCCAGCAGGGGGGCGACAGGATTTTCCTACGAGCAGTACTTC
CASRGATGFSYEQYF
>NA|TRBV10-3|NA|TRBJ2-2
TGTGCCATCAGTGCTGTCCGAGGATTCAACACCGGGGAGCTGTTTTTT
CAISAVRGFNTGELFF
>TRBD1|TRBV18|NA|TRBJ2-5
TGTGCCAGCTCGTCGACCCGGGACAGGGACATGACCCAGTACTTC
CASSSTRDRDMTQYF
>NA|TRBV28|once|TRBJ1-4
TGTGCCAGCAGTTTCGAAGGAGCCCGGAATGAAAAACTGTTTTTT
CASSFEGARNEKLFF
>TRBD1|TRBV2|NA|TRBJ2-6
TGTGCCAGCGTGGGACAGGGGGCATTAGCTGGGGCCAACGTCCTGACTTTC
CASVGQGALAGANVLTF
>NA|TRBV20-1|NA|TRBJ2-1
TGCAGTGCCCTCGGGCAGTTCTTC
CSALGQFF
>TRBD1|TRBV25-1|NA|TRBJ2-5
TGTGCCAGCAGTGAATACGAGGGGGCAGGGGAGACCCAGTACTTC
CASSEYEGAGETQYF
>TRBD2|TRBV15|NA|TRBJ2-7
TGTGCCACCAGCAGAGATATAGCGGGAGCCTACGAGCAGTACTTC
CATSRDIAGAYEQYF
>NA|TRBV11-3|NA|TRBJ2-3
TGTGCCAGCAGCTTGGCCGGAGGTGATACGCAGTATTTT
CASSLAGGDTQYF
>NA|TRBV12-3/TRBV12-4|NA|TRBJ2-2
TGTGCCAGCAGTTTATCGGACACCGGGGAGCTGTTTTTT
CASSLSDTGELFF
>NA|TRBV28|few|TRBJ2-4
TGTGCCAGCAGCCCAACCGGCGGGATCGAATCCAAAAACATTCAGTACTTC
CASSPTGGIESKNIQYF
>TRBD1|TRBV5-4|once|TRBJ1-4
TGTGCCAGCAGTCAACCGGGACAGGGGGATGAAAAACTGTTTTTT
CASSQPGQGDEKLFF
>NA|TRBV28|NA|TRBJ1-5
TGTGCCAGCACTCTTTTTAGCAATCAGCCCCAGCATTTT
CASTLFSNQPQHF
>NA|TRBV27|NA|TRBJ1-1
TGTGCCAGCAGTTTACGGGCAGGGCGGATGAACACTGAAGCTTTCTTT
CASSLRAGRMNTEAFF
>TRBD1|TRBV2|NA|TRBJ1-5
TGTGCCAGCAGGAACAGGGGGCTGAGCAATCAGCCCCAGCATTTT
CASRNRGLSNQPQHF
>NA|TRBV6-5|NA|TRBJ1-2
TGTGCCAGCAGTAACAGGGAGTCGGGCTATGGCTACACCTTC
CASSNRESGYGYTF
>TRBD2|TRBV4-1|NA|TRBJ2-1
TGCGCCAGCAGCCAAGCACTAGCGGCTAACAATGAGCAGTTCTTC
CASSQALAANNEQFF
>NA|TRBV28|NA|TRBJ2-7
TGTGCCAGCAGACTACAGGGAAGCTCCTACGAGCAGTACTTC
CASRLQGSSYEQYF
>TRBD1|TRBV4-1|once|TRBJ2-1
TGCGCCAGCAGCCAGGTCAGGGGGTGGGACAATGAGCAGTTCTTC
CASSQVRGWDNEQFF
>TRBD1|TRBV5-1|NA|TRBJ2-6
TGCGCCAGCACCCGGGGCTCACGGACAGGGGTCGGCTCTGGGGCCAACGTCCTGACTTTC
CASTRGSRTGVGSGANVLTF
>NA|TRBV27|once|TRBJ2-5
TGTGCCAGCAGTTTGTATCCCCCAACGCCGGGACTGGGTCGGGAGACCCAGTACTTC
CASSLYPPTPGLGRETQYF
>TRBD2|TRBV28|few|TRBJ2-7
TGTGCCTCGATGACTAGCGGGAATATACGCTACGAGCAGTACTTC
CASMTSGNIRYEQYF
>NA|TRBV11-2|NA|TRBJ2-7
TGTGCCAGCAGCTTAGCAGGGAATTCCTACGAGCAGTACTTC
CASSLAGNSYEQYF
>NA|TRBV19|NA|TRBJ1-3
TGTGCCAGTAGAACGGGGGGCTCTGGAAACACCATATATTTT
CASRTGGSGNTIYF
>NA|TRBV7-9|once|TRBJ1-2
TGTGCCAGCAGCTTAGACAGTAACTATGGCTACACCTTC
CASSLDSNYGYTF
>NA|TRBV18|NA|TRBJ2-2
TGTGCCAGCTCACCCCCCTTAGCTCGCCTGAACACCGGGGAGCTGTTTTTT
CASSPPLARLNTGELFF
>TRBD2|TRBV6-6|NA|TRBJ2-7
TGTGCCAGCAGTCGGGAGTCTAGCGGGAACGTCTACCTACCCTACGAGCAGTACTTC
CASSRESSGNVYLPYEQYF
>NA|TRBV5-1|NA|TRBJ1-1
TGCGCCAGCAGCTTGGTATACCGCGGATTCGCTGAAGCTTTCTTT
CASSLVYRGFAEAFF
>TRBD2|TRBV6-1|NA|TRBJ2-5
TGTGCCAGCAGTGAAGGCTGGCGACTAGCGGGGCCCTACCGCGAGACCCAGTACTTC
CASSEGWRLAGPYRETQYF